The present entry profiles one T cell receptor (beta chain) with its context. What it binds is not known. This CDR3 contains 13 residues. The germline CDR1 and CDR2 sequences are LGHDT and YNNKEL (reference sequence). Trimming at V came to 5 bases and at J to 8 bases, leaving 4 bases not matched to a gene. Healthy Caucasians from Russia aged roughly 6 to 95 served as donors. The data are from a study of blood T cells in healthy people across ages. For the second PCR, which ran for about 7 to 11 cycles, a sample-barcoded 5' primer and a J-beta primer mix were used. TCRdb fed the 5' RACE reads into MiXCR, producing one record per CDR3 protein. In the table there are 1.5 million to 1.8 million distinct CDR3 sequences, about 45% of which are singletons. Findings of the study overall: Comparison with aged donors showed that long-lived donors had more naive CD4+ cells and higher diversity. Diversity of TCR beta correlated strongly with naive T cell percentage. Getting older went along with TCR beta diversity per million T cells dropping roughly linearly.

V gene TRBV3-1 combines with J gene TRBJ1-3; 9 nucleotides agree with TRBD1. The receptor comes from a woman between 18 and 29 years old in good health. What was sequenced was blood. CDR3 nucleotide sequence: TGTGCCAGCAGCGCGGGACAGGGACACACCATATATTTT. Translating it yields CASSAGQGHTIYF. The full variable domain, with the rest looked up from reference TRBV3-1 and TRBJ1-3, is DTAVSQTPKYLVTQMGNDKSIKCEQNLGHDTMYWYKQDSKKFLKIMFSYNNKELIINETVPNRFSPKSPDKAHLNLHINSLELGDSAVYFCASSAGQGHTIYFGEGSWLTVV.